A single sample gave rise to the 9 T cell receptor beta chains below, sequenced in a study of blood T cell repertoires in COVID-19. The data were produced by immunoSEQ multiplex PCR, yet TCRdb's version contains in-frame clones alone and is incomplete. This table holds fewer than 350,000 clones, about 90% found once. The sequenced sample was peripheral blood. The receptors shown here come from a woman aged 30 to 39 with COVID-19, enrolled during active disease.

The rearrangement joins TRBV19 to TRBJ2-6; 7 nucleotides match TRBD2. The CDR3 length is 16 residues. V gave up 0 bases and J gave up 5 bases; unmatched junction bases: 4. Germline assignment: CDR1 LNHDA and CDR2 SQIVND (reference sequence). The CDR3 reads CASSIDLGGRANVLTF. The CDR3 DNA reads TGTGCCAGTAGTATAGATCTGGGGGGGAGGGCCAACGTCCTGACTTTC.

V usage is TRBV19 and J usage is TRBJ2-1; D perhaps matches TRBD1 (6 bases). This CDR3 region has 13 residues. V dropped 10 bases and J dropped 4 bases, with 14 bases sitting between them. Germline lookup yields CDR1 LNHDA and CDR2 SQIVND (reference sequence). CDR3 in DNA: TGTGCCACCTCACAGGGACCATACAATGAGCAGTTCTTC. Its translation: CATSQGPYNEQFF.

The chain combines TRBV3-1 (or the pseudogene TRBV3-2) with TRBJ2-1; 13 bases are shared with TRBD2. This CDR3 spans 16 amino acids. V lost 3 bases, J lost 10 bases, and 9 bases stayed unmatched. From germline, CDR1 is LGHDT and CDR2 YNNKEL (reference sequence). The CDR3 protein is CASSHGLAGVQLEQFF. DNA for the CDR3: TGTGCCAGCAGCCATGGACTAGCGGGGGTACAATTAGAGCAGTTCTTC.

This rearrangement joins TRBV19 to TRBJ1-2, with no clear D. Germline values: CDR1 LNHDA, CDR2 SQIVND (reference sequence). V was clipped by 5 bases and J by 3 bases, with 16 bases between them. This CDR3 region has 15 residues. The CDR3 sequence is CASSEQMTWDYGYTF. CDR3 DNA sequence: TGTGCCAGTAGTGAACAGATGACGTGGGACTATGGCTACACCTTC.

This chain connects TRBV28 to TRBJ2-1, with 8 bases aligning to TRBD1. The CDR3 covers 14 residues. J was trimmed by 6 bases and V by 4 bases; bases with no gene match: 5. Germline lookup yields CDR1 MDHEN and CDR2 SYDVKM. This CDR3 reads CASSYRGQANEQFF. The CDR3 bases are TGTGCCAGCAGTTATAGGGGACAGGCCAATGAGCAGTTCTTC. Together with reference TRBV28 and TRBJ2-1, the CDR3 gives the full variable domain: DVKVTQSSRYLVKRTGEKVFLECVQDMDHENMFWYRQDPGLGLRLIYFSYDVKMKEKGDIPEGYSVSREKKERFSLILESASTNQTSMYLCASSYRGQANEQFFGPGTRLTVL.

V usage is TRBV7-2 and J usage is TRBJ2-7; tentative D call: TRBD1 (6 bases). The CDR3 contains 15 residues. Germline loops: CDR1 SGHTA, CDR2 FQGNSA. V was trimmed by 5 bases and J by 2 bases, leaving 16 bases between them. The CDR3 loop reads CASSPTRDTPYEQYF. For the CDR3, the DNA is TGTGCCAGCAGCCCGACCCGGGACACCCCCTACGAGCAGTACTTC.

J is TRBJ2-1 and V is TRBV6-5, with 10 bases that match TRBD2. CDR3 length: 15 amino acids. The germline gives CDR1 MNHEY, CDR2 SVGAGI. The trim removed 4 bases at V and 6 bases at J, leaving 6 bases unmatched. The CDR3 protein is CASSSGSGGANEQFF. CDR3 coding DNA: TGTGCCAGCAGTTCGGGGAGCGGGGGGGCCAATGAGCAGTTCTTC.

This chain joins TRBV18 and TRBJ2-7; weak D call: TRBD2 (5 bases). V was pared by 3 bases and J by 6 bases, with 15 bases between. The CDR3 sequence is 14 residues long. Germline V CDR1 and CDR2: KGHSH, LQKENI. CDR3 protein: CASSPSGRGLEQYF. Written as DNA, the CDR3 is TGTGCCAGCTCACCCTCGGGTCGGGGTCTCGAGCAGTACTTC.

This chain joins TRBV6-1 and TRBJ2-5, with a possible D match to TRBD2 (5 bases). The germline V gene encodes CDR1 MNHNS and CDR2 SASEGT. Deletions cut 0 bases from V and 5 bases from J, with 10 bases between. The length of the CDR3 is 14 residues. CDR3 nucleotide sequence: TGTGCCAGCAGTGAAGCAGACGGGGTGGAGACCCAGTACTTC. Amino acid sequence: CASSEADGVETQYF.